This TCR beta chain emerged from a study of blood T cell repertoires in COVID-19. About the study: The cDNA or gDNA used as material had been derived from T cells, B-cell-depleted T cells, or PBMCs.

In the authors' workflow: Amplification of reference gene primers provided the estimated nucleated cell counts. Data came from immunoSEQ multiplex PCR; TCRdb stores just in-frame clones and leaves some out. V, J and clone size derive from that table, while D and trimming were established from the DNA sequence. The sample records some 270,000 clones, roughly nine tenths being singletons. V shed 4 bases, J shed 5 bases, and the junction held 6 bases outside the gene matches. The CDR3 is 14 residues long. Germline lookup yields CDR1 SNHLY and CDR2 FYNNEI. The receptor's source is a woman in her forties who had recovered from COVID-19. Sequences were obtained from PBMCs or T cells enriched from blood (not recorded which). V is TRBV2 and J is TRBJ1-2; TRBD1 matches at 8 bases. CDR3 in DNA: TGTGCCAGCAGTGTACAGGGGGAAGGGTATGGCTACACCTTC. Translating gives CASSVQGEGYGYTF.